Detailed here is one T cell receptor (beta chain). These data originate in a study of blood T cell repertoires in COVID-19. On the study more broadly: The origin of the acute and convalescent COVID-19 samples was the United States, Italy and Spain. PBMCs, B-cell-depleted T cells, or T cells were the source of the cDNA or gDNA that made up the material.

Measured with immunoSEQ multiplex PCR; TCRdb has only the in-frame clones, and not every one. The data hold roughly 150,000 clones, with about 88% observed a single time. Trimming left V 2 bases short and J 6 bases short, with 16 bases between. Germline CDR1 and CDR2: MNHEY and SVGEGT. The CDR3 covers 15 residues. This chain uses TRBV6-2 or TRBV6-3 with TRBJ1-1; D gene ambiguous. The sequence was obtained from a man in his fifties or sixties who had recovered from COVID-19. Sequencing was performed on peripheral blood. The CDR3 protein is CASSYGEGRSPEAFF. CDR3 sequence (DNA): TGTGCCAGCAGTTACGGGGAAGGGAGGTCCCCTGAAGCTTTCTTT.